Described below is a single T cell receptor (beta chain) sequence and its context. The germline V gene encodes CDR1 MNHEY and CDR2 SMNVEV (reference sequence). This CDR3 has 13 residues. Trimming removed 7 bases from V and 5 bases from J; junction bases left unmatched: 4. The data stem from a study of blood T cell repertoires in COVID-19. Libraries were prepared by immunoSEQ multiplex PCR; TCRdb keeps only in-frame clonotypes and omits some of them. The sample records 300,000 to 450,000 clones, around 90% being singletons. V gene TRBV27 combines with J gene TRBJ1-1; TRBD1 matches 10 bases. The sequenced material came from PBMCs or T cells enriched from blood (not recorded which). This TCR came from a woman aged 18-29 years who had recovered from COVID-19. CDR3 sequence (DNA): TGTGCCAGCACCGGGGACAGGGGAACTGAAGCTTTCTTT. Translating it yields CASTGDRGTEAFF.